A single sample gave rise to the 27 T cell receptor beta chains below, sequenced in a study of response to subunit inactivated influenza vaccine. One entry per CDR3 protein, called by TCRdb with MiXCR from the RT-PCR reads. The sample includes about 650,000 distinct CDR3 sequences, around 15% of them seen just once. The sample consisted of PBMCs from blood, taken 14 days before vaccination. These receptors were collected from a man aged 50-60 years who received an inactivated influenza vaccine.

The sample holds many counts of this clonotype. V gene TRBV4-1 combines with J gene TRBJ2-7, with a weak D call TRBD2 (6 bases). V was cut by 1 base and J by 3 bases, with 10 bases left in between. The CDR3 consists of 14 residues. Germline V CDR1 and CDR2: MGHRA, YSYEKL. CDR3 region: CASSQVRGVYEQYF. In DNA, the CDR3 is TGCGCCAGCAGCCAAGTGCGGGGTGTCTACGAGCAGTACTTC.

This clonotype was counted a few times. This chain joins TRBV20-1 and TRBJ2-7, with D unclear. V dropped 1 base and J dropped 2 bases, with 12 bases sitting between them. Germline V CDR1 and CDR2: DFQATT, SNEGSKA (reference sequence). This CDR3 has 14 residues. In nucleotides, the CDR3 is TGCAGTGCTAGAGTTACTGTGTCCGCCTACGAGCAGTACTTC. It translates to CSARVTVSAYEQYF.

The CDR3 DNA is TGTGCCAGCAGCTTAAGAGGGTTATTTGCAGATACGCAGTATTTT. Encoded protein: CASSLRGLFADTQYF. V is TRBV7-2 and J is TRBJ2-3; D possibly corresponds to TRBD2 (5 bases). The length of the CDR3 is 15 residues. In germline, CDR1 is SGHTA, CDR2 FQGNSA. Deletions cut 2 bases from V and 4 bases from J, with 13 bases between.

The rearrangement links TRBV4-3 to TRBJ1-6; the D is unclear. The V end lost 0 bases, the J end lost 6 bases, and 6 bases lay between the germline ends. Germline CDR1 LGHNA, CDR2 YSLEER. There are 14 residues in the CDR3. CDR3: CASSQDVVNSPLHF. In DNA form, the CDR3 reads TGCGCCAGCAGCCAAGATGTCGTTAATTCACCCCTCCACTTT.

A few counts support this clonotype. The J gene is TRBJ2-1, the V gene TRBV9, with a tentative D call TRBD2 (5 bases). With 1 base removed from V and 5 bases from J, the gap between germline ends came to 13 bases. Germline V lookup: CDR1 SGDLS, CDR2 YYNGEE. The CDR3 consists of 15 residues. The CDR3 DNA follows: TGTGCCAGCAGCGTATGGACTTCTCTCAACAATGAGCAGTTCTTC. It codes for CASSVWTSLNNEQFF.

The chain joins TRBV30 to TRBJ2-7; 7 positions agree with TRBD2. The CDR3 is made up of 16 amino acids. After removal of 3 bases from V and 2 bases from J, the junction contained 13 bases not matched to a gene. Germline V gene data show CDR1 as GTSNPN and CDR2 as SVGIG (reference sequence). The chain's CDR3 is CAWSGGPAGRTYEQYF. CDR3 sequence (DNA): TGTGCCTGGAGCGGGGGACCAGCGGGAAGGACCTACGAGCAGTACTTC.

This chain uses TRBV14 with TRBJ1-2; D remains ambiguous. The CDR3 extends over 17 amino acids. Germline V CDR1 and CDR2: SGHDN, FVKESK. Trimming cost V 0 bases and J 1 base, with 15 bases left between them. DNA of the CDR3: TGTGCCAGCAGCCAAGATCCGCGCAGGAGCCTTAACTATGGCTACACCTTC. Protein product: CASSQDPRRSLNYGYTF. The full variable domain, completed using reference TRBV14 and TRBJ1-2, is EAGVTQFPSHSVIEKGQTVTLRCDPISGHDNLYWYRRVMGKEIKFLLHFVKESKQDESGMPNNRFLAERTGGTYSTLKVQPAELEDSGVYFCASSQDPRRSLNYGYTFGSGTRLTVV.

The V call is TRBV11-2, the J call TRBJ2-7, with 16 bases matching TRBD2. Germline V gene sequence: CDR1 SGHAT, CDR2 FQNNGV. This CDR3 is 16 amino acids long. V lost 5 bases to trimming and J lost 3 bases; unmatched junction nucleotides: 4. The CDR3 sequence: CASSPGLAGGGYEQYF. CDR3 bases: TGTGCCAGCAGCCCGGGACTAGCGGGAGGGGGCTACGAGCAGTACTTC.

This rearrangement joins TRBV6-1 to TRBJ2-4; no clear D. The CDR3 is made up of 14 amino acids. Deletions cut 7 bases from V and 3 bases from J, with 13 bases between. CDR1 is MNHNS, CDR2 SASEGT, per germline. DNA of the CDR3: TGTGCCAGCACTCTTGGACCTGGCAAAAACATTCAGTACTTC. Its protein is CASTLGPGKNIQYF.

The rearrangement links TRBV7-3 to TRBJ2-3; 9 positions match TRBD2. The CDR3 contains 16 residues. Per the germline V gene, CDR1 is SGHTA and CDR2 is FQGTGA. After removal of 5 bases from V and 2 bases from J, the junction contained 8 bases not matched to a gene. This chain's CDR3 is CASSRGTSTNTDTQYF. The CDR3 DNA reads TGTGCCAGCAGCCGCGGGACTAGCACGAACACAGATACGCAGTATTTT.

The chain employs TRBV11-1 and TRBJ2-3; the D is unclear. With 1 base removed from V and 5 bases from J, the gap between germline ends came to 28 bases. Germline V gives CDR1 SGHAT, CDR2 FQDESV (reference sequence). The CDR3 runs 20 residues. This chain's CDR3 is CASSLGGARAQVPLRDTQYF. The CDR3 coding sequence is TGTGCCAGCAGCTTAGGAGGTGCGCGTGCTCAGGTTCCACTGCGAGATACGCAGTATTTT.

This clonotype came up a few times. The chain employs TRBV5-1 and TRBJ1-3; 7 nucleotides match TRBD1. After removal of 3 bases from V and 2 bases from J, the junction contained 2 bases not matched to a gene. The germline gives CDR1 SGHRS, CDR2 YFSETQ. This CDR3 is 14 amino acids long. The DNA of the CDR3 is TGCGCCAGCAGCTCACAGGGGCCTGGAAACACCATATATTTT. Its protein is CASSSQGPGNTIYF.

The CDR3 coding sequence is TGCGCCAGCAGCCAAGAGGGGGGGACAGGGAAAAAACTGTTTTTT. This sequence encodes CASSQEGGTGKKLFF. The genes are TRBV4-3 and TRBJ1-4; 9 bases agree with TRBD1. The CDR3 is 15 amino acids. The trim removed 0 bases at V and 9 bases at J, leaving 5 bases unmatched. The germline gives CDR1 LGHNA, CDR2 YSLEER.

This clonotype was found a few times. The rearrangement joins TRBV4-3 to TRBJ2-1, with TRBD1 identical over 7 bases. CDR3 length equals 15 residues. Germline CDR1 and CDR2: LGHNA and YSLEER. V shed 4 bases and J 8 bases; nucleotides not matched to a gene: 11. CDR3 nucleotide sequence: TGCGCCAGCAGCCGACAGGGTTTCTCGGATGATGAGCAGTTCTTC. Encoded protein: CASSRQGFSDDEQFF.

This clonotype occurred a few times. V usage is TRBV4-2 and J usage is TRBJ2-3; the D gene could be TRBD1 or TRBD2 (5 bases each). Per the germline V gene, CDR1 is LGHNA and CDR2 is YNFKEQ. V was clipped by 2 bases and J by 2 bases, with 11 bases between them. There are 15 residues in the CDR3. The CDR3, as DNA: TGTGCCAGCAGCCAATTCGGGGCACCCACAGATACGCAGTATTTT. Protein sequence: CASSQFGAPTDTQYF.

The genes are TRBV4-1 and TRBJ2-5; D perhaps matches TRBD2 (5 bases). Germline V gene sequence: CDR1 MGHRA, CDR2 YSYEKL. Trimming left V 2 bases short and J 0 bases short, with 10 bases between. The CDR3 is 15 residues long. As DNA, the CDR3 is TGCGCCAGCAGCCAAACCGGACTCTACCAAGAGACCCAGTACTTC. This sequence encodes CASSQTGLYQETQYF.

V usage is TRBV7-9 and J usage is TRBJ2-1; 10 bases align to TRBD1. V dropped 4 bases and J dropped 6; count of bases not matched to a gene: 12. The CDR3 consists of 17 residues. Per germline, CDR1 SEHNR and CDR2 FQNEAQ (reference sequence). The CDR3 bases are TGTGCCAGCAGCTCCAGGCCTGGGACAGGGGTGGGCAATGAGCAGTTCTTC. Protein: CASSSRPGTGVGNEQFF.

The rearrangement uses TRBV11-2 and TRBJ2-3; tentative D call: TRBD2 (5 bases). Germline V CDR1 and CDR2: SGHAT, FQNNGV. V was shortened by 5 bases and J by 5 bases, with 11 bases between the two germline ends. This CDR3 is 13 amino acids long. Written as DNA, the CDR3 is TGTGCCAGCAGCCTTTGGGCGGGAGATACGCAGTATTTT. It encodes CASSLWAGDTQYF.

The chain recombines TRBV20-1 with TRBJ2-1, with 8 bases aligning to TRBD2. The CDR3 has 13 residues. The V gene's germline CDR1 is DFQATT and CDR2 SNEGSKA (reference sequence). V shed 5 bases and J 3 bases; nucleotides not matched to a gene: 3. The CDR3: CSALSGGYNEQFF. For the CDR3, the DNA is TGCAGTGCTTTGAGCGGGGGCTACAATGAGCAGTTCTTC.

This rearrangement joins TRBV2 to TRBJ2-7; the D gene is possibly TRBD1 (5 bases). This CDR3 is built from 14 residues. Germline values: CDR1 SNHLY, CDR2 FYNNEI. V shed 4 bases and J shed 2 bases, with 12 bases lying between them. CDR3 nucleotide sequence: TGTGCCAGCAGTGTACAGGCGATTACCTACGAGCAGTACTTC. Translating it yields CASSVQAITYEQYF.

The chain combines TRBV7-2 with TRBJ2-3; 9 nucleotides align to TRBD2. CDR3 length: 16 residues. Per germline, CDR1 SGHTA and CDR2 FQGNSA. V was clipped by 0 bases and J by 7 bases; unmatched bases: 8. In DNA, the CDR3 is TGTGCCAGCAGCTTAGCGATAAGCGGGGGGTTGAATACGCAGTATTTT. It codes for CASSLAISGGLNTQYF.

This clonotype appeared a few times. The chain links TRBV11-2 to TRBJ2-1, with a possible D match to TRBD2 (5 bases). Trimming shortened V by 5 bases and J by 9 bases, and 14 bases separated the two germline ends. Germline CDR1 reads SGHAT; CDR2 reads FQNNGV. CDR3 length: 13 amino acids. CDR3 sequence (DNA): TGTGCCAGCAGCCACACTAGATTAGGTGAGCAGTTCTTC. Translating it yields CASSHTRLGEQFF.

This chain joins TRBV11-2 and TRBJ2-3, with TRBD2 matching 8 bases. CDR1 and CDR2 from the germline V gene are SGHAT and FQNNGV. This CDR3 is built from 18 residues. V shed 4 bases and J 2 bases; nucleotides not matched to a gene: 14. CDR3 sequence reads: CASSSGRLGAGDTDTQYF. CDR3 DNA: TGTGCCAGCAGCTCCGGCCGGTTGGGAGCGGGGGACACAGATACGCAGTATTTT.

This chain links TRBV28 with TRBJ1-6; D is uncertain. CDR3 length equals 14 residues. Trimming removed 3 bases at V and 6 bases at J, with 9 bases between. Germline assignment: CDR1 MDHEN and CDR2 SYDVKM. This chain's CDR3 is CASSFKLLNSPLHF. The CDR3, as DNA: TGTGCCAGCAGTTTTAAGTTACTTAATTCACCCCTCCACTTT.

This clonotype occurred many times. V is TRBV10-3 and J is TRBJ2-5, with 8 bases lining up with TRBD1. CDR1 ENHRY and CDR2 SYGVKD come from the germline V gene. The CDR3 runs 17 residues. V gave up 0 bases and J gave up 3 bases; unmatched junction bases: 9. The CDR3 region is CAISESLDRVNKETQYF. The CDR3 region has the DNA TGTGCCATCAGTGAGTCGTTGGACAGGGTTAACAAAGAGACCCAGTACTTC.

This clonotype came up many times. This chain connects TRBV27 to TRBJ2-5, with D maybe TRBD1 (5 bases). CDR1 and CDR2 (germline): MNHEY, SMNVEV (reference sequence). The CDR3 extends over 13 amino acids. Trimming pared 5 bases from V and 2 bases from J, leaving 9 bases between. The CDR3, as DNA: TGTGCCAGCAGTCAGGGTTCACAAGAGACCCAGTACTTC. This codes for CASSQGSQETQYF.

This clonotype was seen repeatedly, ten times or more. The genes are TRBV12-3 or TRBV12-4 and TRBJ2-2, with TRBD2 matching over 8 bases. J lost 7 bases, V lost 0 bases, and 10 bases had no gene match. The CDR3 has 17 amino acids. The CDR3 nucleotides are TGTGCCAGCAGTTTAGCAGGACGGGGGGGGCGAATCGGGGAGCTGTTTTTT. This translates into CASSLAGRGGRIGELFF.